The rows below give T cell receptor beta chains drawn from one sample of a study of blood T cells in healthy people across ages. Each CDR3 protein gets one entry after TCRdb re-called the 5' RACE reads with MiXCR. Of about 1.1 million distinct CDR3 sequences listed, roughly two fifths are singletons. Sequenced input: blood. These receptors were obtained from a man younger than 35 in good health. Each CDR3 is given with its conserved first and last residue. The D gene is left open where the match is weak. Not every row has a clone size; where given, it reads once, few, many or a size class.

J: TRBJ2-7
V: TRBV29-1
size: once
D: TRBD2
CDR3: CSVTGLAGGWYEQYF
DNA: TGCAGCGTTACTGGACTAGCGGGAGGTTGGTACGAGCAGTACTTC

J: TRBJ1-4
V: TRBV28
size: .
D: .
CDR3: CASSPWTRQANEKLFF
DNA: TGTGCCAGCAGTCCCTGGACCCGACAAGCTAATGAAAAACTGTTTTTT

J: TRBJ1-4
V: TRBV2
size: few
D: .
CDR3: CASSELGQLNEKLFF
DNA: TGTGCCAGCAGTGAATTAGGACAACTTAATGAAAAACTGTTTTTT

J: TRBJ1-2
V: TRBV10-3
size: few
D: TRBD1
CDR3: CAITSDRTDGCTF
DNA: TGTGCCATCACCTCGGACAGGACTGATGGCTGCACCTTC

J: TRBJ1-2
V: TRBV7-2
size: .
D: .
CDR3: CASSLVIPEGYTF
DNA: TGTGCCAGCAGCTTAGTAATCCCCGAGGGCTACACCTTC

J: TRBJ2-7
V: TRBV29-1
size: .
D: .
CDR3: CSANLRVNPYEQYF
DNA: TGCAGCGCTAACCTCAGGGTAAACCCTTACGAGCAGTACTTC

J: TRBJ2-3
V: TRBV7-2
size: many
D: .
CDR3: CASSLLGPDTQYF
DNA: TGTGCCAGCAGCTTACTAGGACCAGATACGCAGTATTTT

J: TRBJ2-3
V: TRBV10-3
size: few
D: .
CDR3: CALGGADTDTQYF
DNA: TGTGCCCTAGGGGGGGCCGACACAGATACGCAGTATTTT

J: TRBJ2-1
V: TRBV20-1
size: .
D: .
CDR3: CSARDRGSSSYNEQFF
DNA: TGCAGTGCTAGAGATCGCGGGTCGAGCTCCTACAATGAGCAGTTCTTC

J: TRBJ2-1
V: TRBV27
size: .
D: TRBD2
CDR3: CASIPGTSPYNEQFF
DNA: TGTGCCAGTATCCCCGGGACTAGTCCCTACAATGAGCAGTTCTTC

J: TRBJ1-1
V: TRBV9
size: .
D: TRBD1
CDR3: CASSVGTGGLVVFF
DNA: TGTGCCAGCAGCGTGGGGACAGGGGGCTTGGTCGTTTTCTTT

J: TRBJ2-3
V: TRBV7-2
size: .
D: .
CDR3: CASMRSPTDTQYF
DNA: TGTGCCAGCATGAGGTCGCCGACAGATACGCAGTATTTT

J: TRBJ1-2
V: TRBV7-2
size: .
D: TRBD1
CDR3: CASSLVRTGANYGCTF
DNA: TGTGCCAGCAGCTTAGTTCGGACAGGAGCTAACTATGGCTGCACCTTC

J: TRBJ2-5
V: TRBV5-1
size: few
D: TRBD1
CDR3: CASSLGTGPNEQYF
DNA: TGCGCCAGCAGCTTGGGGACAGGTCCCAATGAGCAGTACTTC